This T cell receptor (beta chain) was found in a study of blood T cells in healthy people across ages. From germline, CDR1 is SEHNR and CDR2 FQNEAQ (reference sequence). The CDR3 covers 12 residues. Between the trimmed V and J ends, which lost 8 bases and 1 base, there was a span of 6 bases. The authors ran a second PCR of roughly 6 to 12 cycles using a sample-barcoded 5' primer and a J-beta primer mix. TCRdb redid the calling of the 5' RACE reads with MiXCR, one entry per CDR3 protein. The data hold some 710,000 distinct CDR3 sequences, with about 47% observed a single time. The clonotype comes from a man older than 75 in good health. The material sequenced was blood. This chain joins TRBV7-9 and TRBJ2-4; D unclear. CDR3 coding DNA: TGTGCCAGCCTGGGGGCCAAAAACATTCAGTACTTC. Residues: CASLGAKNIQYF.